The following is a T cell receptor (beta chain) sequence with its context. KT2 cells were mixed with fixed PBMC numbers at varying ratios. The cDNA 3' end received a ligated oligonucleotide with a UMI. An equimolar mix of RC1.1 and RC1.2 primed the beta chain across TRBC1 and TRBC2. TCRdb called the UMI-ligation and nested PCR reads again in MiXCR, with one record for every CDR3 protein. This table has 39,000 or so distinct CDR3 sequences, 15% to 20% appearing once. This CDR3 region has 14 residues. Germline values: CDR1 SGHDT, CDR2 YYEEEE. Trimming left V 4 bases short and J 4 bases short, with 14 bases between. This sample is part of a study of quantifying T cell responses using KT2 cells. Background on the study: TCR alpha and beta constant-region primers primed reverse transcription of RNA.

The sequence came from a human donor. What was sequenced was PBMCs spiked with cells of the T cell clone KT2. The chain links TRBV5-6 to TRBJ1-1, with TRBD1 as a possible D gene (6 bases). The CDR3 region is CASSGVGAVTEAFF. DNA of the CDR3: TGTGCCAGCAGCGGCGTGGGGGCAGTCACTGAAGCTTTCTTT.